These 13 T cell receptor beta chains share one sample of origin, sequenced in a study of PD-L1 blockade in urothelial cancer. Time point noted: peripheral blood 6 weeks after treatment start. TCRdb keeps only in-frame clones here, not all; method: immunoSEQ multiplex PCR. The table records more than 95,000 clones, around 88% of them present only once. The material was PBMCs, obtained around atezolizumab (anti-PD-L1) treatment. The receptors were gathered from a man aged 50-60 years with urothelial cancer.

The chain is built from TRBV25-1 and TRBJ2-5; 7 bases are a match to TRBD1. Per germline, CDR1 MGHDK and CDR2 SYGVNS. V lost 6 bases, J lost 0 bases, and 4 bases stayed unmatched. CDR3 length: 14 residues. CDR3 sequence (DNA): TGTGCCAGCAGAGGACAGGCGTACCAAGAGACCCAGTACTTC. This sequence encodes CASRGQAYQETQYF.

The table lists this clone with a count of one. The chain recombines TRBV6-1 with TRBJ1-2; D possibly corresponds to TRBD1 (5 bases). V lost 11 bases to trimming and J lost 2 bases, with 21 bases between them. This CDR3 contains 15 residues. CDR1 and CDR2 from the germline V gene are MNHNS and SASEGT. For the CDR3, the DNA is TGTGCCTCTGGGACTCCTCCCCGGGGGAACTATGGCTACACCTTC. Translated, it gives CASGTPPRGNYGYTF.

This chain joins TRBV6-5 and TRBJ2-2; D is uncertain. V lost 5 bases and J 6 bases, leaving 10 bases between the germline ends. The CDR3 runs 13 residues. Germline V CDR1 and CDR2: MNHEY, SVGAGI. In DNA form, the CDR3 reads TGTGCCAGCAGTCCAAGCAGGTCCGGGGAGCTGTTTTTT. Translation: CASSPSRSGELFF.

The chain couples TRBV6-5 to TRBJ1-3; possible D gene TRBD1, 5 bases. CDR3 length: 14 residues. Trimming took off 6 bases at V and 0 bases at J, with 9 bases between the two ends. Germline V gene sequence: CDR1 MNHEY, CDR2 SVGAGI. The CDR3 sequence: CASRDTSSGNTIYF. The DNA for the CDR3 is TGTGCCAGCAGGGACACCAGCTCTGGAAACACCATATATTTT.

This clone is a singleton in its sample. V and J are TRBV10-3 and TRBJ2-3; 9 nucleotides line up with TRBD2. CDR3 length: 13 residues. CDR1 ENHRY and CDR2 SYGVKD come from the germline V gene. J gave up 4 bases and V 8 bases, and 4 bases lay outside the gene matches. The CDR3 DNA sequence: TGTGCCATCGGCGGGGGGGGGTCAGATACGCAGTATTTT. It encodes CAIGGGGSDTQYF.

The chain combines TRBV9 with TRBJ2-5, with D perhaps matching TRBD2 (6 bases). This CDR3 spans 15 amino acids. V lost 0 bases and J lost 5, with 14 bases in between. Germline values: CDR1 SGDLS, CDR2 YYNGEE. Written as DNA, the CDR3 is TGTGCCAGCAGCGTAGCGGGCGGAGGGAAGGAGACCCAGTACTTC. Translating it yields CASSVAGGGKETQYF.

V is TRBV5-1 and J is TRBJ2-1; TRBD2 agrees at 11 bases. V gave up 2 bases and J gave up 6 bases; unmatched junction bases: 7. This CDR3 region has 16 residues. CDR1 SGHRS and CDR2 YFSETQ come from the germline V gene. CDR3 DNA sequence: TGCGCCAGCAGCTTAGCGACTAGCGGGACCGGCAATGAGCAGTTCTTC. Protein: CASSLATSGTGNEQFF.

This rearrangement joins TRBV2 to TRBJ2-5; D not certain. V was cut by 7 bases and J by 6 bases, with 18 bases left in between. The CDR3 covers 14 residues. Germline assignment: CDR1 SNHLY and CDR2 FYNNEI. CDR3 sequence reads: CASTDSNLGKTQYF. The CDR3 DNA reads as TGTGCCAGCACCGACTCAAACCTAGGAAAGACCCAGTACTTC.

The CDR3 sequence is CASSPDRGPTDTQYF. The CDR3 DNA follows: TGTGCCAGCAGCCCGGACAGGGGGCCTACAGATACGCAGTATTTT. This chain connects TRBV7-8 to TRBJ2-3; 11 positions agree with TRBD1. The CDR3 covers 15 residues. Germline lookup yields CDR1 SGHVS and CDR2 FQNEAQ. Losses at the gene ends were 5 bases for V and 3 bases for J; bases not matched to a gene: 4. The full variable domain, its missing parts supplied by reference TRBV7-8 and TRBJ2-3, is GAGVSQSPRYKVAKRGQDVALRCDPISGHVSLFWYQQALGQGPEFLTYFQNEAQLDKSGLPSDRFFAERPEGSVSTLKIQRTQQEDSAVYLCASSPDRGPTDTQYFGPGTRLTVL.

The genes are TRBV27 and TRBJ1-6; 7 nucleotides line up with TRBD1. Germline V CDR1 and CDR2: MNHEY, SMNVEV (reference sequence). The CDR3 covers 18 residues. V shed 4 bases, J shed 0 bases, and the junction held 9 bases outside the gene matches. DNA of the CDR3: TGTGCCAGCAGTTCCCGGGGACAGCGAAGCTCCTATAATTCACCCCTCCACTTT. Its protein is CASSSRGQRSSYNSPLHF.

The sample holds a few counts of this clone. The chain carries TRBV18 and TRBJ1-2; 9 bases are a match to TRBD1. CDR1 is KGHSH, CDR2 LQKENI, per germline. The CDR3 has 16 amino acids. The V segment lost 2 bases and the J segment 6 bases; nucleotides outside the gene matches: 10. The CDR3 reads CASSPTGQGRVDGYTF. CDR3 nucleotide sequence: TGTGCCAGCTCACCAACGGGACAGGGTAGGGTCGATGGCTACACCTTC.

The V gene is TRBV28, the J gene TRBJ1-5; D call uncertain. The V gene's germline CDR1 is MDHEN and CDR2 SYDVKM. The V end was cut by 6 bases, the J end by 0 bases, with 9 bases between. The CDR3 length is 14 residues. CDR3 amino acids: CASSKRGSNQPQHF. The CDR3 DNA reads TGTGCCAGCAGCAAGCGGGGTAGCAATCAGCCCCAGCATTTT.

This chain joins TRBV28 and TRBJ1-6, with a weak D call TRBD1 (5 bases). This CDR3 contains 15 residues. The germline V gene encodes CDR1 MDHEN and CDR2 SYDVKM. With 7 bases removed from V and 9 bases from J, the gap between germline ends came to 19 bases. CDR3 sequence: CASTTDVGQGSPLHF. The CDR3 DNA follows: TGTGCCAGCACTACCGACGTGGGGCAGGGTTCACCCCTCCACTTT.